The 3 T cell receptor beta chains presented below share a single source sample, sequenced in a study of control samples from healthy donors and cancer patients. Assay: immunoSEQ multiplex PCR; the TCRdb copy retains only in-frame clones and omits some. This table holds approximately 190,000 clones. The sequencing input was blood. The receptor set was obtained from a woman between 25 and 40 years old in good health.

The chain joins TRBV18 to TRBJ1-6, with no clear D. Germline loops: CDR1 KGHSH, CDR2 LQKENI. The CDR3 spans 16 residues. With 4 bases removed from V and 0 bases from J, the gap between germline ends came to 10 bases. CDR3 DNA: TGTGCCAGCTCACGAGAGGGAAGCTCCTATAATTCACCCCTCCACTTT. Its protein product is CASSREGSSYNSPLHF.

The V and J genes are TRBV11-2 and TRBJ1-3; no firm D call. Germline V gives CDR1 SGHAT, CDR2 FQNNGV. The ends were cut back, 5 bases at V and 7 bases at J, with 15 bases in the middle. The CDR3 is 14 residues long. The CDR3: CASSPTFEGNTIYF. The CDR3 region has the DNA TGTGCCAGCAGCCCCACCTTTGAGGGCAACACCATATATTTT.

The rearrangement uses TRBV25-1 and TRBJ1-2; D uncertain. V was trimmed by 4 bases and J by 7 bases, leaving 13 bases between them. CDR3 length: 13 residues. The germline V gene has CDR1 MGHDK and CDR2 SYGVNS. The CDR3: CASSAGPYGGYTF. DNA for the CDR3: TGTGCCAGCAGTGCCGGTCCCTACGGTGGCTACACCTTC.